Below are 22 T cell receptor beta chains sequenced from a single sample in a study of OX40 agonist ivuxolimab in advanced cancers. Assay used: immunoSEQ multiplex PCR; TCRdb lists only in-frame clones, some missing. The data show some 45,000 clones, about 82% seen once. The source material was CD4+ or CD8+ T cells sorted from blood, sampled in a trial of the OX40 agonist ivuxolimab. The receptors here all came from an adult with an advanced solid tumor such as melanoma, head and neck, liver or kidney cancer.

The rearrangement joins TRBV27 to TRBJ2-1; 7 bases match TRBD1. The J segment lost 5 bases and the V segment lost 3 bases, leaving 4 bases of the junction unmatched. The CDR3 consists of 14 residues. Germline CDR1 is MNHEY and CDR2 is SMNVEV (reference sequence). DNA of the CDR3: TGTGCCAGCAGTTTCTCCGGGACAGACAATGAGCAGTTCTTC. Its translation is CASSFSGTDNEQFF.

The chain joins TRBV9 to TRBJ2-5; D possibly corresponds to TRBD2 (5 bases). Germline V lookup: CDR1 SGDLS, CDR2 YYNGEE. The CDR3 contains 14 residues. V lost 4 bases and J 3 bases, leaving 13 bases between the germline ends. The CDR3: CASSPERPKETQYF. The CDR3 coding sequence is TGTGCCAGCAGCCCCGAGCGGCCGAAAGAGACCCAGTACTTC.

The CDR3 reads CASSPALMETQYF. CDR3 bases: TGTGCCAGCAGTCCCGCGTTGATGGAGACGCAGTATTTT. The chain employs TRBV28 and TRBJ2-3; D gene uncertain. The germline CDR1 and CDR2 sequences are MDHEN and SYDVKM. Trimming left V 5 bases short and J 9 bases short, with 15 bases between. The CDR3 length is 13 residues.

The V gene is TRBV7-6, the J gene TRBJ2-7; maybe TRBD1 (6 bases). V was clipped by 2 bases and J by 1 base, with 9 bases between them. CDR1 and CDR2 (germline): SGHVS, FNYEAQ. CDR3 length equals 14 residues. CDR3 amino acids: CASSLTDSSYEQYV. Written as DNA, the CDR3 is TGTGCCAGCAGCTTAACGGACAGTTCCTACGAGCAGTACGTC.

The V and J genes are TRBV27 and TRBJ2-6; D perhaps matches TRBD2 (5 bases). Trimming shortened V by 0 bases and J by 0 bases, and 12 bases separated the two germline ends. Per germline, CDR1 MNHEY and CDR2 SMNVEV (reference sequence). This CDR3 spans 18 amino acids. CDR3 DNA: TGTGCCAGCAGTTTATCGAGCGGACCCAACTCTGGGGCCAACGTCCTGACTTTC. As protein: CASSLSSGPNSGANVLTF. The full variable domain, completed using reference TRBV27 and TRBJ2-6, is EAQVTQNPRYLITVTGKKLTVTCSQNMNHEYMSWYRQDPGLGLRQIYYSMNVEVTDKGDVPEGYKVSRKEKRNFPLILESPSPNQTSLYFCASSLSSGPNSGANVLTFGAGSRLTVL.

This clone turned up a few times. The genes are TRBV7-2 and TRBJ1-1; D gene unclear. V lost 1 base, J lost 4 bases, and 10 bases lay in between. Germline CDR1 is SGHTA and CDR2 is FQGNSA. The CDR3 spans 14 residues. CDR3 sequence (DNA): TGTGCCAGCAGCTTAGTTGAGGAGGGCACTGAAGCTTTCTTT. It codes for CASSLVEEGTEAFF.

This clone has a single count. This chain joins TRBV27 and TRBJ2-2; 9 bases align to TRBD1. This CDR3 is built from 14 residues. Germline trimming cut 10 bases from V and 7 bases from J; bases unmatched to any gene: 10. From germline, CDR1 is MNHEY and CDR2 SMNVEV (reference sequence). The CDR3 loop is CAIQPGQGVGELFF. CDR3 nucleotides: TGTGCCATTCAACCGGGACAGGGAGTCGGGGAGCTGTTTTTT.

This clone was detected once. Here the CDR3 DNA reads TGTGCCAGCAGCTTGGTATCAAACACTGAAGCTTTCTTT. Amino acids: CASSLVSNTEAFF. The chain couples TRBV5-6 to TRBJ1-1; D is ambiguous. Germline loops: CDR1 SGHDT, CDR2 YYEEEE. V lost 0 bases and J lost 2, with 5 bases in between. The CDR3 loop spans 13 amino acids.

The gene calls are TRBV7-9 and TRBJ1-2, with D perhaps matching TRBD1 (5 bases). The CDR3 loop spans 14 amino acids. The V gene lost 1 base and the J gene lost 4 bases, with 10 bases spanning the gap. CDR1 is SEHNR and CDR2 is FQNEAQ in the germline V gene (reference sequence). The CDR3 nucleotides are TGTGCCAGCAGCTTAGTGCTCGGGGCCTATGGCTACACCTTC. As protein: CASSLVLGAYGYTF.

V is TRBV2 and J is TRBJ1-1; D is unclear. V dropped 6 bases and J dropped 1 base, with 3 bases sitting between them. This CDR3 region has 11 residues. From germline, CDR1 is SNHLY and CDR2 FYNNEI. The CDR3 nucleotides read TGTGCCAGCAGGGGGAACACTGAAGCTTTCTTT. This sequence encodes CASRGNTEAFF.

The chain joins TRBV10-3 to TRBJ2-7, with D hard to call. The CDR3 runs 15 residues. Germline assignment: CDR1 ENHRY and CDR2 SYGVKD. Trimming shortened V by 0 bases and J by 3 bases, and 12 bases separated the two germline ends. The CDR3, as DNA: TGTGCCATCAGTGAGTCGGGCCAGGCGATCTACGAGCAGTACGTC. Amino acids: CAISESGQAIYEQYV.

V usage is TRBV7-8 and J usage is TRBJ1-2; the D gene is possibly TRBD1 (6 bases). Germline-derived CDR1 and CDR2 are SGHVS and FQNEAQ. The CDR3 sequence is 14 residues long. The germline V and J ends were trimmed by 8 bases and 3 bases, with 16 bases remaining between them. The CDR3 sequence is CASSFQGLHYGYTF. The CDR3 coding sequence is TGTGCCAGCTCATTCCAGGGGCTACACTATGGCTACACCTTC.

This sequence joins TRBV19 and TRBJ2-1; 7 bases are a match to TRBD1. The CDR3 is 13 amino acids. The germline CDR1 and CDR2 sequences are LNHDA and SQIVND (reference sequence). The trim removed 8 bases at V and 6 bases at J, leaving 7 bases unmatched. The CDR3: CASLGTGANEQFF. The CDR3 nucleotides read TGTGCCAGTCTAGGTACAGGGGCCAATGAGCAGTTCTTC.

V usage is TRBV5-1 and J usage is TRBJ2-7, with 8 positions matching TRBD1. Germline CDR1 reads SGHRS; CDR2 reads YFSETQ. CDR3 size: 16 residues. V lost 2 bases to trimming and J lost 2 bases; unmatched junction nucleotides: 9. CDR3 in DNA: TGCGCCAGCAGCTTCGGGACAGGCGTCCCAACCTACGAGCAGTACGTC. Its translation is CASSFGTGVPTYEQYV.

This chain uses TRBV6-5 with TRBJ2-1; possible D gene TRBD1, 5 bases. The CDR3 sequence is 13 residues long. The germline CDR1 and CDR2 sequences are MNHEY and SVGAGI. V gave up 7 bases and J gave up 2 bases, with 9 bases separating them. CDR3 bases: TGTGCCAGCACTGACAGACCCTACAATGAGCAGTTCTTC. It specifies CASTDRPYNEQFF.

The chain couples TRBV27 to TRBJ2-5, with 8 bases fitting TRBD2. V dropped 2 bases and J dropped 3; count of bases not matched to a gene: 5. Looked up from germline, CDR1 is MNHEY and CDR2 is SMNVEV (reference sequence). The CDR3 covers 15 residues. The CDR3 DNA is TGTGCCAGCAGTTTACTTTACGGGGGGGAAGAGACCCAGTACTTC. Protein product: CASSLLYGGEETQYF.

The V call is TRBV13, the J call TRBJ2-3; TRBD2 might be the D (5 bases). The germline V gene encodes CDR1 PRHDT and CDR2 FYEKMQ (reference sequence). CDR3 size: 15 residues. V dropped 5 bases and J dropped 9 bases, with 21 bases sitting between them. CDR3 nucleotides: TGTGCCAGCAGCGAGGGCCAACCCTCCGGTCGGACGCAGTATTTT. Protein: CASSEGQPSGRTQYF.

This chain joins TRBV9 and TRBJ1-2; D not certain. The germline V gene has CDR1 SGDLS and CDR2 YYNGEE. V was shortened by 4 bases and J by 5 bases, with 12 bases between the two germline ends. This CDR3 is 13 amino acids long. CDR3 amino acids: CASSLDRKYGYTF. The CDR3 DNA follows: TGTGCCAGCAGCCTGGACCGAAAATATGGCTACACCTTC.

This chain links TRBV6-1 with TRBJ1-1; the D gene is possibly TRBD1 (6 bases). In germline, CDR1 is MNHNS, CDR2 SASEGT. V was pared by 1 base and J by 3 bases, with 18 bases between. The CDR3 sequence is 17 residues long. The CDR3 coding sequence is TGTGCCAGCAGTGAAGAGGCGGGTGTTTACAGGGACACTGAAGCTTTCTTT. Protein product: CASSEEAGVYRDTEAFF.

The chain carries TRBV10-3 and TRBJ1-3; D remains ambiguous. CDR3 length: 15 residues. Deletions cut 2 bases from V and 2 bases from J, with 10 bases between. In germline, CDR1 is ENHRY, CDR2 SYGVKD. In nucleotides, the CDR3 is TGTGCCATCAGTGAGGGAGCTTCGGCTGGAAACACCATATATTTT. Residues: CAISEGASAGNTIYF.

CDR3 coding DNA: TGTGCCAGCAGTTACATACAGGGAGCCTACGAGCAGTACTTC. Translated, it gives CASSYIQGAYEQYF. This chain joins TRBV6-5 and TRBJ2-7; weak D call: TRBD1 (6 bases). The CDR3 spans 14 residues. Germline V gene lookup returns CDR1 MNHEY and CDR2 SVGAGI. With 2 bases removed from V and 2 bases from J, the gap between germline ends came to 10 bases.

CDR3 region: CASQSSMNTEAFF. The CDR3 DNA is TGTGCCTCTCAGTCCAGCATGAACACTGAAGCTTTCTTT. The gene calls are TRBV19 and TRBJ1-1; D call uncertain. Trimming shortened V by 11 bases and J by 0 bases, and 13 bases separated the two germline ends. Germline loops: CDR1 LNHDA, CDR2 SQIVND (reference sequence). The CDR3 extends over 13 amino acids. Looking up the rest from reference TRBV19 and TRBJ1-1 gives the full variable domain: DGGITQSPKYLFRKEGQNVTLSCEQNLNHDAMYWYRQDPGQGLRLIYYSQIVNDFQKGDIAEGYSVSREKKESFPLTVTSAQKNPTAFYLCASQSSMNTEAFFGQGTRLTVV.